Listed here are 27 T cell receptor beta chains from one sample, sequenced in a study of OX40 agonist ivuxolimab in advanced cancers. TCRdb's copy holds only in-frame clones and misses some; the assay was immunoSEQ multiplex PCR. This sample has under 25,000 clones, with about three quarters found just once. Here the sequenced sample was CD4+ or CD8+ T cells sorted from blood, taken in a trial of the OX40 agonist ivuxolimab. Source of these receptors: an adult with an advanced solid tumor such as melanoma, head and neck, liver or kidney cancer.

The rearrangement uses TRBV18 and TRBJ2-7, with TRBD2 identical over 8 bases. Germline lookup yields CDR1 KGHSH and CDR2 LQKENI. V gave up 5 bases and J gave up 2 bases; unmatched junction bases: 8. This CDR3 comprises 15 residues. The CDR3 nucleotides read TGTGCCAGCTCAGTCGGACGGGGGGGGGCCTACGAGCAGTACTTC. Translation gives CASSVGRGGAYEQYF. Full variable domain (missing parts from reference TRBV18 and TRBJ2-7): NAGVMQNPRHLVRRRGQEARLRCSPMKGHSHVYWYRQLPEEGLKFMVYLQKENIIDESGMPKERFSAEFPKEGPSILRIQQVVRGDSAAYFCASSVGRGGAYEQYFGPGTRLTVT.

The rearrangement links TRBV6-5 to TRBJ1-4; D is undetermined. The CDR3 extends over 14 amino acids. The germline V gene has CDR1 MNHEY and CDR2 SVGAGI. V lost 4 bases to trimming and J lost 11 bases, with 17 bases between them. The CDR3 nucleotides read TGTGCCAGCAGTTCGCCGGGGAGGGTATCGAAACTGTTTTTT. Amino acids: CASSSPGRVSKLFF.

On this clone: A much larger clonotype is one base distant, so this may be a read error. This rearrangement joins TRBV9 to TRBJ1-1; D perhaps matches TRBD1 (6 bases). Germline V gene data show CDR1 as SGDLS and CDR2 as YYNGEE. There are 14 residues in the CDR3. The V end lost 7 bases, the J end lost 3 bases, and 16 bases lay between the germline ends. The chain's CDR3 is CASGAGVGDTEAFF. In nucleotides, the CDR3 is TGTGCCAGCGGCGCAGGGGTTGGGGACACTGAAGCTTTCTTT.

This clone was counted only a few times. V is TRBV6-6 and J is TRBJ1-6, with 7 bases identical to TRBD1. The germline gives CDR1 MNHNY, CDR2 SVGAGI (reference sequence). V shed 4 bases, J shed 7 bases, and the junction held 4 bases outside the gene matches. This CDR3 contains 14 residues. CDR3 in DNA: TGTGCCAGCAGTTCGGGACAGAAGAATTCACCCCTCCACTTT. It codes for CASSSGQKNSPLHF.

The chain is built from TRBV27 and TRBJ2-3; 14 bases are shared with TRBD2. There are 14 residues in the CDR3. CDR1 is MNHEY, CDR2 SMNVEV, per germline (reference sequence). The V and J ends lost 8 bases and 8 bases, in that order; junction bases with no gene match: 6. CDR3 amino acids: CASSGLAGVGTQYF. In DNA, the CDR3 is TGTGCCAGCTCGGGACTAGCGGGAGTAGGTACGCAGTATTTT.

The table lists this clone with a few counts. This chain joins TRBV30 and TRBJ1-5; D gene unclear. There are 17 residues in the CDR3. Trimming shortened V by 7 bases and J by 1 base, and 23 bases separated the two germline ends. Germline loops: CDR1 GTSNPN, CDR2 SVGIG (reference sequence). The CDR3 region is CASREGALAGSNQPQHF. CDR3 DNA: TGTGCCTCCCGGGAGGGCGCTCTTGCTGGGAGCAATCAGCCCCAGCATTTT.

This chain connects TRBV15 to TRBJ1-5; 7 nucleotides agree with TRBD1. Per the germline V gene, CDR1 is LNHNV and CDR2 is YYDKDF (reference sequence). The length of the CDR3 is 13 residues. The junction had 10 bases not matched to a gene; V was cut back by 11 bases and J by 6 bases. CDR3 sequence: CASAGGISQPQHF. The CDR3 coding sequence is TGTGCCTCGGCAGGGGGTATCTCTCAGCCCCAGCATTTT.

The chain carries TRBV7-2 and TRBJ2-7; weak D call: TRBD2 (6 bases). The CDR3 length is 14 residues. Germline CDR1 and CDR2: SGHTA and FQGNSA. The V and J ends lost 1 base and 6 bases respectively, with 13 bases between them. The CDR3 DNA sequence: TGTGCCAGCAGCTTAGACTTCGGGGGTGGCGAGCAGTACTTC. It encodes CASSLDFGGGEQYF.

CDR3 region: CASSVDPLAGVQETQYF. CDR3 DNA: TGTGCCAGCAGCGTAGACCCGCTAGCGGGAGTACAAGAGACCCAGTACTTC. This chain connects TRBV9 to TRBJ2-5; 10 nucleotides align to TRBD2. The CDR3 consists of 17 residues. Germline values: CDR1 SGDLS, CDR2 YYNGEE. V trimming: 0 bases; J trimming: 2 bases; junction bases outside the gene matches: 7.

This clone was counted a few times. The CDR3 DNA sequence: TGTGCCAGCAGCGTCGGCGCCGAGCAGTTCTTC. Amino acids: CASSVGAEQFF. The rearrangement uses TRBV9 and TRBJ2-1; no clear D gene. Germline CDR1 SGDLS, CDR2 YYNGEE. The V gene lost 2 bases and the J gene lost 10 bases, with 7 bases spanning the gap. The CDR3 is 11 residues long.

This chain connects TRBV5-1 to TRBJ2-3; 13 positions agree with TRBD2. The CDR3 is made up of 15 amino acids. CDR1 is SGHRS, CDR2 YFSETQ, per germline. J lost 4 bases, V lost 2 bases, and 1 base had no gene match. The CDR3 protein is CASSFTSGGADTQYF. The CDR3 region has the DNA TGCGCCAGCAGCTTCACTAGCGGGGGGGCAGATACGCAGTATTTT.

This clone was detected a few times. This chain joins TRBV2 and TRBJ2-2; the match to TRBD2 covers 15 bases. Germline V gene data show CDR1 as SNHLY and CDR2 as FYNNEI. The junction had 3 bases not matched to a gene; V was cut back by 5 bases and J by 2 bases. This CDR3 comprises 17 residues. CDR3 DNA: TGTGCCAGCAGTAGGACTAGCGGGAGGGCTAACACCGGGGAGCTGTTTTTT. Protein product: CASSRTSGRANTGELFF.

The chain employs TRBV6-6 and TRBJ2-5, with 7 bases matching TRBD2. The CDR3 sequence is 15 residues long. Per the germline V gene, CDR1 is MNHNY and CDR2 is SVGAGI (reference sequence). Trimming removed 5 bases from V and 1 base from J; junction bases left unmatched: 7. The CDR3 nucleotides read TGTGCCAGCAGTAGACCGGGACTACCCCAAGAGACCCAGTACTTC. Protein product: CASSRPGLPQETQYF.

This clone has a handful of counts. This chain joins TRBV9 and TRBJ1-3; tentative D call: TRBD1 (5 bases). There are 15 residues in the CDR3. Looked up from germline, CDR1 is SGDLS and CDR2 is YYNGEE. Trimming cost V 3 bases and J 0 bases, with 10 bases left between them. The DNA of the CDR3 is TGTGCCAGCAGCGAGACAGCCAGCTCTGGAAACACCATATATTTT. This translates into CASSETASSGNTIYF.

This clone was detected only a few times. J is TRBJ2-5 and V is TRBV19; perhaps TRBD2 as D (5 bases). The end of the DNA is better explained by TRBJ2-7, so the J call may be wrong. The CDR3 consists of 15 residues. Germline V gene lookup returns CDR1 LNHDA and CDR2 SQIVND (reference sequence). Here the CDR3 reads CASSIAPTGTYEQYF. DNA of the CDR3: TGTGCCAGTAGTATAGCCCCCACGGGGACCTACGAGCAGTACTTC.

The chain uses TRBV9 and TRBJ2-1; TRBD1 is a possible D gene (6 bases). Trimming took 0 bases from V and 2 from J, leaving 9 bases between them. This CDR3 is 15 amino acids long. From germline, CDR1 is SGDLS and CDR2 YYNGEE. This CDR3 reads CASSVAQGTYNEQFF. DNA for the CDR3: TGTGCCAGCAGCGTAGCTCAGGGGACCTACAATGAGCAGTTCTTC.

The chain uses TRBV19 and TRBJ2-3, with 11 bases that match TRBD2. There are 20 residues in the CDR3. Germline CDR1 is LNHDA and CDR2 is SQIVND (reference sequence). V lost 3 bases to trimming and J lost 4 bases; unmatched junction nucleotides: 18. The CDR3 protein is CASSIGWLAGGLRFADTQYF. As DNA, the CDR3 is TGTGCCAGTAGTATTGGGTGGCTAGCGGGGGGCCTAAGGTTTGCAGATACGCAGTATTTT. The full variable domain, completed using reference TRBV19 and TRBJ2-3, is DGGITQSPKYLFRKEGQNVTLSCEQNLNHDAMYWYRQDPGQGLRLIYYSQIVNDFQKGDIAEGYSVSREKKESFPLTVTSAQKNPTAFYLCASSIGWLAGGLRFADTQYFGPGTRLTVL.

The V call is TRBV5-6, the J call TRBJ2-5; D not resolved. Germline V lookup: CDR1 SGHDT, CDR2 YYEEEE. Trimming removed 0 bases at V and 3 bases at J, with 6 bases between. The CDR3 is made up of 13 amino acids. The CDR3 DNA reads TGTGCCAGCAGCTTGGGGCTTGAAGAGACCCAGTACTTC. This codes for CASSLGLEETQYF. Drawing the rest from reference TRBV5-6 and TRBJ2-5, the complete variable domain is DAGVTQSPTHLIKTRGQQVTLRCSPKSGHDTVSWYQQALGQGPQFIFQYYEEEERQRGNFPDRFSGHQFPNYSSELNVNALLLGDSALYLCASSLGLEETQYFGPGTRLLVL.

By share, this clone counts as medium-sized. This chain uses TRBV5-1 with TRBJ1-2, with D tentatively TRBD1 (6 bases). V gave up 4 bases and J gave up 6 bases, with 19 bases separating them. This CDR3 is 15 amino acids long. Per the germline V gene, CDR1 is SGHRS and CDR2 is YFSETQ. CDR3: CASSLGDGRDNGYTF. CDR3 DNA sequence: TGCGCCAGCAGCCTGGGAGACGGCCGGGACAATGGCTACACCTTC.

The CDR3 bases are TGTGCCAGCAGCCGGGGACACCCGCCCTTGCCCCAGCATTTT. This translates into CASSRGHPPLPQHF. J is TRBJ1-5 and V is TRBV7-9, with D tentatively TRBD1 (6 bases). From germline, CDR1 is SEHNR and CDR2 FQNEAQ (reference sequence). The CDR3 covers 14 residues. V lost 5 bases to trimming and J lost 9 bases, with 17 bases between them.

This chain links TRBV6-5 with TRBJ2-7; D gene ambiguous. The CDR3 extends over 12 amino acids. The V end lost 6 bases, the J end lost 2 bases, and 8 bases lay between the germline ends. Germline-derived CDR1 and CDR2 are MNHEY and SVGAGI. CDR3 in amino acids: CASRVSTYEQYF. Here the CDR3 DNA reads TGTGCCAGCAGGGTCAGCACCTACGAGCAGTACTTC.

The chain employs TRBV4-2 and TRBJ2-7; the D is unclear. Germline-derived CDR1 and CDR2 are LGHNA and YNFKEQ. Deletions cut 3 bases from V and 6 bases from J, with 9 bases between. CDR3 size: 12 residues. The CDR3 bases are TGTGCCAGCAGCCAGTCAACCAGCGAGCAGTACTTC. This sequence encodes CASSQSTSEQYF.

The V gene is TRBV6-5, the J gene TRBJ1-2, with 9 bases aligning to TRBD1. Germline loops: CDR1 MNHEY, CDR2 SVGAGI. Trimming removed 6 bases from V and 5 bases from J; junction bases left unmatched: 7. This CDR3 region has 14 residues. CDR3 sequence: CASRSGQGWYGYTF. CDR3 DNA sequence: TGTGCCAGCAGGTCGGGACAGGGTTGGTATGGCTACACCTTC.

The chain joins TRBV2 to TRBJ2-7; TRBD1 agrees at 7 bases. V trimming: 6 bases; J trimming: 5 bases; junction bases outside the gene matches: 7. Germline values: CDR1 SNHLY, CDR2 FYNNEI. The CDR3 is 13 residues long. Here the CDR3 reads CASSEQGFNEQYF. CDR3 coding DNA: TGTGCCAGCAGCGAACAGGGGTTTAACGAGCAGTACTTC.

This chain links TRBV7-2 with TRBJ1-5; the D is unclear. The V end lost 4 bases, the J end lost 4 bases, and 8 bases lay between the germline ends. Germline V gives CDR1 SGHTA, CDR2 FQGNSA. The CDR3 spans 13 residues. The CDR3 reads CASSYGPNQPQHF. As DNA, the CDR3 is TGTGCCAGCAGCTACGGACCTAATCAGCCCCAGCATTTT.

The chain links TRBV29-1 to TRBJ1-4, with D possibly matching TRBD1 (6 bases). CDR1 is SQVTM and CDR2 is ANQGSEA in the germline V gene. Trimming took off 0 bases at V and 8 bases at J, with 16 bases between the two ends. The CDR3 spans 15 residues. DNA for the CDR3: TGCAGCGTTGAAGAAGGGGCTTACGGGGGCGAAAAACTGTTTTTT. The encoded protein is CSVEEGAYGGEKLFF.

The chain combines TRBV27 with TRBJ2-6; maybe TRBD1 (5 bases). The germline V gene has CDR1 MNHEY and CDR2 SMNVEV (reference sequence). Trimming removed 0 bases from V and 0 bases from J, with 12 bases in between. This CDR3 is built from 18 residues. CDR3 in amino acids: CASSLSAGPFSGANVLTF. CDR3 bases: TGTGCCAGCAGTTTATCGGCAGGGCCTTTCTCTGGGGCCAACGTCCTGACTTTC.